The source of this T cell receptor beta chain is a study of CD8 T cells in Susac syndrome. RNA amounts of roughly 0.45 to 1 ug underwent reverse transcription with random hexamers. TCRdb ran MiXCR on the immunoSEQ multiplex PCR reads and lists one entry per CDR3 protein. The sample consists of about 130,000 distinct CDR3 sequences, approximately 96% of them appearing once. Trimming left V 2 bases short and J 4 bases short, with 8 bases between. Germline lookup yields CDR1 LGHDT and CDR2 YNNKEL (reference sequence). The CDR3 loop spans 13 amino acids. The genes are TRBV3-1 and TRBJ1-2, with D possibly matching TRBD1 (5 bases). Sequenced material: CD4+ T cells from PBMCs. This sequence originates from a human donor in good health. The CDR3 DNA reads TGTGCCAGCAGCCAAAGGGGCGGCTATGGCTACACCTTC. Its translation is CASSQRGGYGYTF. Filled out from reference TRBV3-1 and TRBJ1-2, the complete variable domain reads DTAVSQTPKYLVTQMGNDKSIKCEQNLGHDTMYWYKQDSKKFLKIMFSYNNKELIINETVPNRFSPKSPDKAHLNLHINSLELGDSAVYFCASSQRGGYGYTFGSGTRLTVV.